What follows are 5 T cell receptor beta chains derived from one specimen sequenced in a study of cytomegalovirus exposure and HLA in healthy donors. The PCR had 60 Vbeta and 13 Jbeta primers. Data came from immunoSEQ multiplex PCR; TCRdb stores just in-frame clones and leaves some out. The table has some 100,000 clones, over 65% seen once. Sequenced input: PBMCs. These receptors came from a woman aged 40 to 55 in good health and CMV-seropositive.

In this sample, this clone turned up a few times. This chain uses TRBV7-8 with TRBJ1-2, with 11 bases aligning to TRBD1. The CDR3 consists of 17 residues. Germline CDR1 SGHVS, CDR2 FQNEAQ. V dropped 10 bases and J dropped 6; count of bases not matched to a gene: 19. The CDR3 region is CATNLRGGQGASNGYTF. The DNA for the CDR3 is TGTGCCACCAACCTCAGAGGCGGACAGGGGGCGAGTAATGGCTACACCTTC.

About this clone: Other DNA sequences within the sample encode an identical CDR3. This chain links TRBV19 with TRBJ2-1, with D possibly matching TRBD2 (5 bases). The CDR3 length is 13 residues. Trimming removed 5 bases at V and 15 bases at J, with 20 bases between. Germline CDR1 is LNHDA and CDR2 is SQIVND (reference sequence). The CDR3 here is CASSFTSGVEMFF. CDR3 nucleotide sequence: TGTGCCAGTAGTTTCACTAGTGGGGTCGAGATGTTCTTC.

In its sample, this clone was seen a few times. This chain joins TRBV5-6 and TRBJ2-7; TRBD1 aligns across 8 bases. This CDR3 has 16 residues. Germline CDR1 and CDR2: SGHDT and YYEEEE. Losses at the gene ends were 3 bases for V and 2 bases for J; bases not matched to a gene: 10. CDR3 nucleotide sequence: TGTGCCAGCAGCTCCTGGACAGGGACGATTACCTACGAGCAGTACTTC. Encoded protein: CASSSWTGTITYEQYF.

The gene calls are TRBV5-6 and TRBJ2-7; TRBD2 might be the D (5 bases). Germline V gene sequence: CDR1 SGHDT, CDR2 YYEEEE. The CDR3 consists of 16 residues. Trimming left V 0 bases short and J 1 base short, with 14 bases between. The CDR3 region is CASSLAISAGSYEQYF. The CDR3 DNA is TGTGCCAGCAGCTTGGCAATTAGCGCAGGATCCTACGAGCAGTACTTC.

This clone has only a few counts. The genes are TRBV6-6 and TRBJ2-2; D gene unclear. Per the germline V gene, CDR1 is MNHNY and CDR2 is SVGAGI (reference sequence). This CDR3 is 10 amino acids long. With 6 bases removed from V and 11 bases from J, the gap between germline ends came to 7 bases. The CDR3 nucleotides read TGTGCCAGCAGGGAGTATGAGCTGTTTTTT. It is translated as CASREYELFF.